These T cell receptor beta chains were read from a single sample in a study of T cells in localized non-small cell lung cancer. Clones were read by immunoSEQ multiplex PCR, and TCRdb kept only the in-frame ones, dropping some. The profile shows about 6,000 clones, about 43% of them singletons. Specimen: lung tumor tissue, collected before any cancer treatment. Receptors originate from a woman between 35 and 70 years old with stage II squamous cell lung carcinoma. The CDR3 runs from the conserved cysteine through the conserved F or W. The order of the fields is clone size, V gene, J gene, D gene, CDR3 protein, CDR3 DNA. D genes are given only for firm matches. Only some rows state a clone size, as once, few, many or a class for expanded clones.

size: medium-sized; V: TRBV9; J: TRBJ1-1; D: TRBD1; CDR3: CASSLSGTVNTEAFF; DNA: TGTGCCAGCAGCCTATCCGGGACAGTGAACACTGAAGCTTTCTTT
size: once; V: TRBV19; J: TRBJ2-3; D: .; CDR3: CASSIGTDTQYF; DNA: TGTGCCAGTAGTATCGGGACAGATACGCAGTATTTT
size: once; V: TRBV14; J: TRBJ1-2; D: TRBD1; CDR3: CASSPPGQGSRGYTF; DNA: TGTGCCAGCAGCCCACCGGGACAGGGGTCCCGCGGCTACACCTTC
size: few; V: TRBV9; J: TRBJ2-3; D: .; CDR3: CASTLGGFSTDTQYF; DNA: TGTGCCAGCACCCTCGGTGGGTTTAGCACAGATACGCAGTATTTT
size: .; V: TRBV18; J: TRBJ1-1; D: TRBD1; CDR3: CASIRDSLNTEAFF; DNA: TGTGCCAGCATACGGGACAGCTTGAACACTGAAGCTTTCTTT
size: .; V: TRBV29-1; J: TRBJ2-2; D: TRBD2; CDR3: CSVAGGGANTGELFF; DNA: TGCAGCGTGGCCGGGGGGGGCGCGAACACCGGGGAGCTGTTTTTT
size: many; V: TRBV11-3; J: TRBJ1-1; D: .; CDR3: CASSFTSLNTEAFF; DNA: TGTGCCAGCAGCTTTACGAGTCTGAACACTGAAGCTTTCTTT
size: .; V: TRBV19; J: TRBJ1-1; D: TRBD1; CDR3: CASNKDRGREAFEAFF; DNA: TGTGCCAGTAATAAGGACAGGGGGCGGGAGGCCTTTGAAGCTTTCTTT
size: .; V: TRBV6-8; J: TRBJ2-2; D: .; CDR3: CASSYSTGELFF; DNA: TGTGCCAGCAGTTACTCGACCGGGGAGCTGTTTTTT
size: .; V: TRBV29-1; J: TRBJ2-2; D: TRBD1; CDR3: CSSRGQGATGELFF; DNA: TGCAGCTCGAGGGGACAGGGGGCAACTGGGGAGCTGTTTTTT
size: many; V: TRBV9; J: TRBJ1-1; D: .; CDR3: CASSVPQGQKNTEAFF; DNA: TGTGCCAGCAGCGTACCTCAGGGCCAAAAAAACACTGAAGCTTTCTTT
size: .; V: TRBV15; J: TRBJ2-7; D: TRBD2; CDR3: CATSREAWGGSSYEQYF; DNA: TGTGCCACCAGCAGAGAGGCCTGGGGAGGGAGCTCCTACGAGCAGTACTTC
size: .; V: TRBV19; J: TRBJ1-1; D: .; CDR3: CASSISGNTEAFF; DNA: TGTGCCAGTAGTATCTCCGGGAACACTGAAGCTTTCTTT
size: .; V: TRBV30; J: TRBJ2-1; D: TRBD2; CDR3: CAWSVMGLAGGPSPHEQFF; DNA: TGTGCCTGGAGTGTAATGGGACTAGCGGGAGGGCCCTCTCCCCATGAGCAGTTCTTC
size: .; V: TRBV11-3; J: TRBJ1-2; D: .; CDR3: CASTPTGMASANYGYTF; DNA: TGTGCCAGCACACCCACCGGGATGGCGTCTGCTAACTATGGCTACACCTTC